This T cell receptor (beta chain) was sequenced in a study of blood T cell repertoires in COVID-19 (dated by TCRdb to 2018 to 2020). Describing the broader study: Samples covering the acute and convalescent phases of COVID-19 were provided by collaborators in the United States, Italy and Spain. The prospective study material was composed of cDNA or gDNA derived from T cells, B-cell-depleted T cells, or PBMCs. Deeply sampled blood TCRbeta repertoires from subjects exposed to, actively infected with, or recovered from COVID-19 were included in the dataset. The repertoires were made available in a free public database intended to serve as a resource for research on the immune response to SARS-CoV-2. The samples were drawn from the first 160 participants of the ongoing ImmuneRACE study and from 950 to 1,500 subjects provided by 6 global collaborators. Sample metadata almost always included a de-identified subject ID, COVID-19 status, age in years and sex. Where available, HLA class I and class II types were taken from metadata supplied by the sample provider and were not determined by assay-based typing. Summary of the overall study and its limitations: The quantity of clinical and demographic metadata differed by source and by participant and was supplied without curation.

From a lookup of the germline V gene, CDR1 and CDR2 are LGHNA and YNFKEQ. Trimmed from V: 0 bases; trimmed from J: 4 bases; junction bases lacking a gene match: 22. The CDR3 runs 21 amino acids, cysteine and phenylalanine included. The only DNA kept is the CDR3, 63 bases in frame from the first base. On this clone itself: The antigen it recognizes is unknown. No clone much larger than this one lies a single base away; base qualities are absent.

Collaborating institutions collected whole blood in K2EDTA tubes following their own protocols. Collaborator samples were shipped for TCRbeta analysis as frozen whole blood, isolated PBMCs, or DNA extracted from either sample type. The immunoSEQ Assay, a bias-controlled multiplex PCR, was used to amplify TCRbeta CDR3 regions from genomic DNA. Processing in the source paper ran as follows. Within the assay, amplification of reference gene primers was used to estimate how many nucleated cells each sample contained. To quantify the absolute abundance of each unique TCRbeta CDR3 rearrangement, sequence reads were collapsed and filtered. For each sample, productive Simpson clonality was calculated by taking the square root of Simpson's diversity index across productive rearrangements. TCRdb mirrors the immuneACCESS table, restricted to in-frame sequences. Some clones are absent from its copies; in checked studies, under half trace to an unresolved V gene, and the reason for the others is unknown. V, J and clone size are those of that table, while D and trimming were read from the DNA. Across this sample there are approximately 220,000 clones, with roughly 84% seen only once. The ten largest clones add up to 27% of the sample.

The chain is encoded by TRBV4-2 joined to TRBJ2-5; 8 central nucleotides agree with TRBD2. The sample taken for sequencing was peripheral blood. The origin of this receptor is a man between 35 and 55 years old with acute or convalescent COVID-19. The CDR3 protein: CASSQDHRRSYWVLAAETQYF. The DNA sequence follows: TGTGCCAGCAGCCAAGATCATAGAAGATCATATTGGGTACTAGCGGCAGAGACCCAGTACTTC.